The present T cell receptor beta chain was sequenced within a study of shared clonotypes between healthy human individuals. Several immunoSEQ 96-well plates shared each subset's DNA, each plate a replicate. Produced via immunoSEQ multiplex PCR; TCRdb's table is partial and in-frame only. Of approximately 640,000 clones in the sample, about 90% are singletons; the top ten hold 30% to 40%. With respect to this clone: The antigen remains unidentified.

Together with CD45RO+ cells, CCR7-negative CD45RA+ TemRA cells were included in CD8 memory. Looked up from germline, CDR1 is MNHNS and CDR2 is SASEGT. CDR3 size: 14 residues. V was cut by 3 bases and J by 2 bases, with 11 bases left in between. Study-wide results and limits: Sampling covered nothing but blood. Tissue TCR repertoires likely differ from those found in blood.

Material: memory CD8+ T cells from PBMCs. Documented subset: CD45RO+ cells pooled with CCR7-negative TemRA cells. This chain uses TRBV6-1 with TRBJ2-7; tentatively, D is TRBD2 (5 bases). This clonotype was sampled from a man aged 18 to 30 in good health. Some clones in this sample may be carry-over from other donors' samples. For the CDR3, the DNA is TGTGCCAGCAGTGACGGGGTCTTAACCTACGAGCAGTACTTC. The encoded protein is CASSDGVLTYEQYF.